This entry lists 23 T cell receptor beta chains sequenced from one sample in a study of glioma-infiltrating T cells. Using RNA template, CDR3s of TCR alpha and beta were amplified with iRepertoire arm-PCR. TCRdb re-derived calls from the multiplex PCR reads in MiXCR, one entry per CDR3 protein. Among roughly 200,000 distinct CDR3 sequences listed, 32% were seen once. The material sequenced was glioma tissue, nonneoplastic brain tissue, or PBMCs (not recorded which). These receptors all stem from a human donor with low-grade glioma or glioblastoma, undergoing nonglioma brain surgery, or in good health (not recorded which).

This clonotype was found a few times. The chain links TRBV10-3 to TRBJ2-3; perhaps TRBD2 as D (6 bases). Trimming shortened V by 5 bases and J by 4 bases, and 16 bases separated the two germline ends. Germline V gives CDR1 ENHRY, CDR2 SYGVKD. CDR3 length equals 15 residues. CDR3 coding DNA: TGTGCCATCAGTCTGACGGGAGTATCTGCAGATACGCAGTATTTT. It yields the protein CAISLTGVSADTQYF.

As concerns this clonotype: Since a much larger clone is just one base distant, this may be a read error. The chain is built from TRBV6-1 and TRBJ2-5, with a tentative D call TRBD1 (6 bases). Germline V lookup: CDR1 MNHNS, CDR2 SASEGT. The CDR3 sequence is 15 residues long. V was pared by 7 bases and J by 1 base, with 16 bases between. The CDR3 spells CASTRVLGGQETQYF. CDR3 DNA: TGTGCCAGCACGAGAGTACTAGGGGGCCAAGAGACCCAGTACTTC.

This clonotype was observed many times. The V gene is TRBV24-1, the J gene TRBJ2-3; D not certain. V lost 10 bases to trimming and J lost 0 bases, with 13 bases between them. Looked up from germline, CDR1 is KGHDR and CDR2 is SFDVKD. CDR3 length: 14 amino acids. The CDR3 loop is CATMGSSSTDTQYF. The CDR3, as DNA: TGTGCCACAATGGGCTCCTCTAGCACAGATACGCAGTATTTT.

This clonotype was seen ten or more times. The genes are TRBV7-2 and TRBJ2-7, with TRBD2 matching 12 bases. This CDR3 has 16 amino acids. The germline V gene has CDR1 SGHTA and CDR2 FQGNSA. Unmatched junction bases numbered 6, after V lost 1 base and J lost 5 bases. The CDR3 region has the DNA TGTGCCAGCAGCTTAGATCTAGCGGGAGGGCGGAACGAGCAGTACTTC. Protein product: CASSLDLAGGRNEQYF.

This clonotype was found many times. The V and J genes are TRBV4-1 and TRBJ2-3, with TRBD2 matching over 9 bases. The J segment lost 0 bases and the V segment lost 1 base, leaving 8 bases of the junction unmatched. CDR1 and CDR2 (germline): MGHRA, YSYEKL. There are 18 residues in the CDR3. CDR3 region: CASSQVLAGQLSTDTQYF. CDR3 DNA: TGCGCCAGCAGCCAAGTGCTAGCGGGACAACTTAGCACAGATACGCAGTATTTT.

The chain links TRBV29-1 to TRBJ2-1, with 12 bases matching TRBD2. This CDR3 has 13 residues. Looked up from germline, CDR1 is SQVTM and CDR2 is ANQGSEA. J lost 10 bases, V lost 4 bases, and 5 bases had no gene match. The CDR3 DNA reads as TGCAGCGTTGGACTAGCGGGAGCGGACGAGCAGTTCTTC. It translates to CSVGLAGADEQFF.

DNA of the CDR3: TGTGCCAGCAGCCCGACTAGCGGGACCCACGAGCAGTACTTC. It codes for CASSPTSGTHEQYF. The V gene is TRBV3-1, the J gene TRBJ2-7; 11 bases are a match to TRBD2. Germline V gives CDR1 LGHDT, CDR2 YNNKEL (reference sequence). V lost 4 bases to trimming and J lost 5 bases; unmatched junction nucleotides: 4. The CDR3 contains 14 residues.

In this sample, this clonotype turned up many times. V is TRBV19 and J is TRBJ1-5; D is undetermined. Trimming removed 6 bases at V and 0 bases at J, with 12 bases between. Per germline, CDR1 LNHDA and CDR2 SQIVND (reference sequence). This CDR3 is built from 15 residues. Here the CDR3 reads CASSLKQSSNQPQHF. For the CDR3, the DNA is TGTGCCAGTAGCCTCAAACAGAGTAGCAATCAGCCCCAGCATTTT.

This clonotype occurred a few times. The CDR3 sequence: CASSLDRWVAPGAVEQFF. In nucleotides, the CDR3 is TGTGCCAGCAGTTTAGATCGCTGGGTAGCGCCCGGAGCCGTTGAGCAGTTCTTC. The chain is built from TRBV12-3 or TRBV12-4 and TRBJ2-1; D perhaps matches TRBD2 (5 bases). V gave up 1 base and J gave up 9 bases, with 25 bases separating them. CDR3 size: 18 residues.

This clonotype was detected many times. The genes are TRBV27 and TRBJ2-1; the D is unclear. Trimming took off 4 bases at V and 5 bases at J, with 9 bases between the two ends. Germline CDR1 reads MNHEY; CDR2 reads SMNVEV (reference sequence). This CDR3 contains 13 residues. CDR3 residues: CASSWAGNNEQFF. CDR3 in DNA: TGTGCCAGCAGTTGGGCAGGTAACAATGAGCAGTTCTTC.

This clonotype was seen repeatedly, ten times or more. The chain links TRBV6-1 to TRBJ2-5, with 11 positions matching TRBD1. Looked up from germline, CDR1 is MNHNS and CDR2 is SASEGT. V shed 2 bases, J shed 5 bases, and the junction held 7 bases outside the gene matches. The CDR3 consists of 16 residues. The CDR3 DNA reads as TGTGCCAGCAGTGAAAGCGGGACAGGGGGTTGGGAGACCCAGTACTTC. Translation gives CASSESGTGGWETQYF.

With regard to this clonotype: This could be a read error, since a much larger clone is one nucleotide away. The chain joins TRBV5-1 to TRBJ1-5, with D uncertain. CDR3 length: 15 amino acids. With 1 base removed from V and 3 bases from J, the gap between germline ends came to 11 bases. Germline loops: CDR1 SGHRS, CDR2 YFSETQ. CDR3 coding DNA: TGCGCCAGCAGCTTGTTATGGAAGGACAATCAGCCCCAGCATTTT. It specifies CASSLLWKDNQPQHF.

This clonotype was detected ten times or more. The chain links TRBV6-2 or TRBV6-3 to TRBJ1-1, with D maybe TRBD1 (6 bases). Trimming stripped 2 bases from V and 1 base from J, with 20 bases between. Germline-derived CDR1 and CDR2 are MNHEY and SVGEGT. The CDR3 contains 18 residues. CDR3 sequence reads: CASSYPVGRGRGNTEAFF. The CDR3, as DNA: TGTGCCAGCAGTTACCCGGTCGGCAGGGGAAGGGGGAACACTGAAGCTTTCTTT.

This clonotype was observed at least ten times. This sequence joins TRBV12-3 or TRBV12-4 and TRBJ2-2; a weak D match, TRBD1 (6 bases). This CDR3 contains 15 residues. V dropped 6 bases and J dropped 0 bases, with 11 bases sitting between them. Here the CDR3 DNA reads TGTGCCAGCAGATCCGACAGGACGAACACCGGGGAGCTGTTTTTT. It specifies CASRSDRTNTGELFF.

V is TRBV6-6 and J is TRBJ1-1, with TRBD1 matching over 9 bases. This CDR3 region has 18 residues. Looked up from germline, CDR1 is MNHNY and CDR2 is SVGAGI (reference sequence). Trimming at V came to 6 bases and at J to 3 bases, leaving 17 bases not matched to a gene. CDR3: CASSHPGQGTEWDTEAFF. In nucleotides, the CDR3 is TGTGCCAGCAGCCATCCGGGACAGGGCACCGAGTGGGACACTGAAGCTTTCTTT.

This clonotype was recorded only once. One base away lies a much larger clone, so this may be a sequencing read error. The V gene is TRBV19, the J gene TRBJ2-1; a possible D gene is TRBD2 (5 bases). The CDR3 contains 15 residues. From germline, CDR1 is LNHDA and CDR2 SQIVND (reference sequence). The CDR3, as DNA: TGTGCCAGTAGTATTGGAAGTCGGGGTTACAGTGAGCAGTTCTTC. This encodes CASSIGSRGYSEQFF.

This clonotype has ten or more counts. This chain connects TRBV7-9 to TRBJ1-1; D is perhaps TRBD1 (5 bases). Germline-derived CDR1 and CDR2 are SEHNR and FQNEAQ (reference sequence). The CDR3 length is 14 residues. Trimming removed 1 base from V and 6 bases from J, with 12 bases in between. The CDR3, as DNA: TGTGCCAGCAGCTTAGAGTTTGAGACAGCTGAAGCTTTCTTT. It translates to CASSLEFETAEAFF.

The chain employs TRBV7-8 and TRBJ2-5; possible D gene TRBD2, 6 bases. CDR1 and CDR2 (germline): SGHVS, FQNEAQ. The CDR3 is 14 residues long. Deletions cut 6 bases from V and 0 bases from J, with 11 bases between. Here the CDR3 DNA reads TGTGCCAGCAGACGGACTAACTACCAAGAGACCCAGTACTTC. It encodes CASRRTNYQETQYF.

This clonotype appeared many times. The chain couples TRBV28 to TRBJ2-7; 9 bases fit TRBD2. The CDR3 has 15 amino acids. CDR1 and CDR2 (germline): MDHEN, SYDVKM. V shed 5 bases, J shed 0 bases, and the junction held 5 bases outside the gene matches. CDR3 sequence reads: CASSPWTSDSYEQYF. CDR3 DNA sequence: TGTGCCAGCAGTCCTTGGACTAGCGACTCCTACGAGCAGTACTTC. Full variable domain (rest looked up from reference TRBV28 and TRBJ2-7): DVKVTQSSRYLVKRTGEKVFLECVQDMDHENMFWYRQDPGLGLRLIYFSYDVKMKEKGDIPEGYSVSREKKERFSLILESASTNQTSMYLCASSPWTSDSYEQYFGPGTRLTVT.

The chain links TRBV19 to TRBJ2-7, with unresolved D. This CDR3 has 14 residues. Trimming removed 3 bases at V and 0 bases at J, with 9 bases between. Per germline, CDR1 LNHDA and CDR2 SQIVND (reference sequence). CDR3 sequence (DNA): TGTGCCAGTAGTATTGAAGCCCTCTCCTACGAGCAGTACTTC. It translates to CASSIEALSYEQYF. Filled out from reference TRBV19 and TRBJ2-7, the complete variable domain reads DGGITQSPKYLFRKEGQNVTLSCEQNLNHDAMYWYRQDPGQGLRLIYYSQIVNDFQKGDIAEGYSVSREKKESFPLTVTSAQKNPTAFYLCASSIEALSYEQYFGPGTRLTVT.

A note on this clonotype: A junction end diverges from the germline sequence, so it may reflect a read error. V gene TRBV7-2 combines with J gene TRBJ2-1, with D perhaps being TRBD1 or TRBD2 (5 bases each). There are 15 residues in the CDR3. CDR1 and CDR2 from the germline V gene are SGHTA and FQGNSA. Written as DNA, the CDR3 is TGTGACAGCAGCCTAGGTTCGGGACCGAACAATGAGCAGTTCTTC. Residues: CDSSLGSGPNNEQFF.

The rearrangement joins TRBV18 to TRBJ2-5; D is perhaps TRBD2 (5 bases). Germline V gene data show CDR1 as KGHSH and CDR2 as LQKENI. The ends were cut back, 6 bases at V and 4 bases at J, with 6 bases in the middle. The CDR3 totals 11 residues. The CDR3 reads CASSEGETQYF. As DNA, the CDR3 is TGTGCCAGCTCCGAGGGAGAGACCCAGTACTTC.

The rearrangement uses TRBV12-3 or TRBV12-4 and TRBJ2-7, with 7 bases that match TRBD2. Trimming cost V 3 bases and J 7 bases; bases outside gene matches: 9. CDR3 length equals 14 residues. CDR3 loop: CASSLGRGSREQYF. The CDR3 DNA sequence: TGTGCCAGCAGTTTGGGGAGGGGTTCGAGAGAGCAGTACTTC.